The 9 T cell receptor beta chains listed next were all sequenced from one sample in a study of cytomegalovirus exposure and HLA in healthy donors. The PCR used 60 Vbeta and 13 Jbeta primers. Repertoires were generated with immunoSEQ multiplex PCR, while TCRdb's copy carries only in-frame clones and drops some. The sample lists 130,000 to 150,000 clones, around 79% occurring once. Sequencing was carried out using PBMCs. The receptors were gathered from a woman aged 45-60 years in good health and CMV-seropositive.

This clone was seen only a few times. The chain links TRBV5-1 to TRBJ2-7; D is possibly TRBD2 (6 bases). CDR1 and CDR2 from the germline V gene are SGHRS and YFSETQ. The CDR3 extends over 15 amino acids. V lost 4 bases to trimming and J lost 0 bases, with 14 bases between them. CDR3 loop: CASSLSPTSSYEQYF. CDR3 in DNA: TGCGCCAGCAGCCTTTCGCCGACTAGCTCCTACGAGCAGTACTTC.

The V and J genes are TRBV6-5 and TRBJ1-5; D possibly corresponds to TRBD1 (5 bases). Germline V lookup: CDR1 MNHEY, CDR2 SVGAGI. This CDR3 is built from 13 residues. V lost 7 bases and J 4 bases, leaving 11 bases between the germline ends. The CDR3 here is CASKRTLNQPQHF. DNA of the CDR3: TGTGCCAGCAAACGGACACTAAATCAGCCCCAGCATTTT.

The chain links TRBV5-5 to TRBJ1-6, with D unclear. Germline V gives CDR1 SGHKS, CDR2 YYEKEE (reference sequence). V lost 4 bases and J lost 8, with 25 bases in between. The CDR3 extends over 18 amino acids. The CDR3 reads CASSRTLSGGNGDSPLHF. The DNA of the CDR3 is TGTGCCAGCAGCCGAACTCTATCTGGAGGGAACGGGGATTCACCCCTCCACTTT.

This clone was counted a few times. The chain uses TRBV7-9 and TRBJ2-7, with D tentatively TRBD1 (6 bases). Germline lookup yields CDR1 SEHNR and CDR2 FQNEAQ (reference sequence). This CDR3 region has 12 residues. V lost 4 bases and J 9 bases, leaving 13 bases between the germline ends. The CDR3 coding sequence is TGTGCCAGCAGCTCACAGGGTGACGGGCAGTACTTC. Residues: CASSSQGDGQYF. The full variable domain, in which reference TRBV7-9 and TRBJ2-7 provide the parts outside the CDR3, is DTGVSQNPRHKITKRGQNVTFRCDPISEHNRLYWYRQTLGQGPEFLTYFQNEAQLEKSRLLSDRFSAERPKGSFSTLEIQRTEQGDSAMYLCASSSQGDGQYFGPGTRLTVT.

The chain recombines TRBV27 with TRBJ2-7; D may be TRBD2 (7 bases). The ends were cut back, 6 bases at V and 4 bases at J, with 19 bases in the middle. This CDR3 comprises 15 residues. The germline CDR1 and CDR2 sequences are MNHEY and SMNVEV (reference sequence). DNA for the CDR3: TGTGCCAGCAGACGAGGGGGGGGGAACCCGTACGAGCAGTACTTC. Its translation: CASRRGGGNPYEQYF.

The rearrangement uses TRBV4-1 and TRBJ2-7; 14 bases match TRBD2. J was trimmed by 4 bases and V by 0 bases; bases with no gene match: 5. This CDR3 contains 17 residues. Germline V gene sequence: CDR1 MGHRA, CDR2 YSYEKL. DNA of the CDR3: TGCGCCAGCAGCCAAGAGGGGACTAGCGGGGGAAGGTACGAGCAGTACTTC. It translates to CASSQEGTSGGRYEQYF.

This chain joins TRBV7-2 and TRBJ2-3; 8 bases fit TRBD1. The trim removed 4 bases at V and 4 bases at J, leaving 1 base unmatched. CDR1 SGHTA and CDR2 FQGNSA come from the germline V gene. The CDR3 covers 13 residues. The CDR3 DNA reads TGTGCCAGCAGCTCACAGGGGGCAGATACGCAGTATTTT. Protein: CASSSQGADTQYF.

This clone showed up just once. The rearrangement uses TRBV11-2 and TRBJ1-1; D gene uncertain. The CDR3 loop spans 13 amino acids. Germline V lookup: CDR1 SGHAT, CDR2 FQNNGV. V lost 1 base and J 5 bases, leaving 8 bases between the germline ends. DNA for the CDR3: TGTGCCAGCAGCTTAGCTGGTAGAACTGAAGCTTTCTTT. Translation gives CASSLAGRTEAFF.

The chain links TRBV9 to TRBJ2-3; 8 nucleotides agree with TRBD2. The CDR3 is made up of 16 amino acids. The V gene end was trimmed by 5 bases and the J gene end by 3 bases; junction bases not matched to a gene: 11. Germline loops: CDR1 SGDLS, CDR2 YYNGEE. The CDR3 region is CASSGVGLAGTDTQYF. The CDR3 DNA is TGTGCCAGCAGTGGGGTGGGGCTAGCGGGTACAGATACGCAGTATTTT.